The present T cell receptor (beta chain) was sequenced within a study of shared clonotypes between healthy human individuals. On the study more broadly: A couple of female and a few male donors aged 18 to 49 were enrolled. Donors had three CD4 naive, three CD4 memory, two CD8 naive and one CD8 memory plate apiece.

Produced via immunoSEQ multiplex PCR; TCRdb's table is partial and in-frame only. The table lists 600,000 or so clones, more than 95% of them singletons, with approximately 0.33% in the top ten. In the naive CD8 group, cells lacked CD45RO and were positively selected for CCR7, so terminally differentiated effector memory CD45RA+ cells were left out. The donors, healthy adults who were HIV-negative, had experienced no recent acute infections or vaccinations. General study results and limits: Among the subsets, naive ones generally showed larger estimated richness than memory ones.

The germline V gene has CDR1 MGHRA and CDR2 YSYEKL. V shed 1 base and J shed 4 bases, with 11 bases lying between them. This CDR3 spans 15 amino acids. Of note for this clone: Antigen unknown.

Sequencing was carried out using naive CD8+ T cells sorted from blood. The genes are TRBV4-1 and TRBJ1-5; no reliable D call. This receptor was taken from a man aged 25-45 years in good health. The CDR3: CASSQVLSENQPQHF. CDR3 DNA: TGCGCCAGCAGCCAAGTCTTGTCAGAGAATCAGCCCCAGCATTTT.